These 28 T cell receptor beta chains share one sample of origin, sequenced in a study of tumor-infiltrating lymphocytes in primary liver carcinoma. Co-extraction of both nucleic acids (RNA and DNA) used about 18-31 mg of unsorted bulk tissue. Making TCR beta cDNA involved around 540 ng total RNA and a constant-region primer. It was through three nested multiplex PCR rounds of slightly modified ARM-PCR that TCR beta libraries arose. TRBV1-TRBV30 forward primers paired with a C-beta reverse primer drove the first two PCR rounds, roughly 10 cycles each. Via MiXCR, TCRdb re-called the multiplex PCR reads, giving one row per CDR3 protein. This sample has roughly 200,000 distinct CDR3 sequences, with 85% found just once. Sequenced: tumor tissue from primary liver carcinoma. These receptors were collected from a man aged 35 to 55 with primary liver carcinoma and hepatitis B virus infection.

CDR3 coding DNA: TGTGCCAGCAGCCCCGAACTCTCATCCAGCGGGCAATACTTC. As protein: CASSPELSSSGQYF. This chain connects TRBV5-4 to TRBJ2-7; D might be TRBD2 (6 bases). Germline V gene data show CDR1 as SGHNT and CDR2 as YYREEE (reference sequence). The CDR3 consists of 14 residues. The V end was cut by 4 bases, the J end by 13 bases, with 24 bases between.

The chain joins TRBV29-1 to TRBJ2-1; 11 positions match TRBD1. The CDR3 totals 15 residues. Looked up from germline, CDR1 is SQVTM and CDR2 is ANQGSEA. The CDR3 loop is CNPRSGTGGGYEQFF. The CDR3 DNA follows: TGCAACCCAAGGTCCGGGACAGGGGGTGGCTATGAGCAGTTCTTC.

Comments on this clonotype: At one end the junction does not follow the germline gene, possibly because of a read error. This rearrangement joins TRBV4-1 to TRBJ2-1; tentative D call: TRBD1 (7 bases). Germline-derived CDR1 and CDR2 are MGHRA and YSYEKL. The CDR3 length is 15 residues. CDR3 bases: TGCGCCAGCAGCCAAAAAGGGACAGCGGGCCGGAAGCAGATCTTC. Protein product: CASSQKGTAGRKQIF.

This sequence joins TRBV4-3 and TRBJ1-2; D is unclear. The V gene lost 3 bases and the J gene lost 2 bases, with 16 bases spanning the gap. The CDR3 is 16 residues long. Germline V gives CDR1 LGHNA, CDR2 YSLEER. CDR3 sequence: CASSQARLGRNYGYTF. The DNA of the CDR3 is TGCGCCAGCAGCCAGGCAAGGTTAGGGAGGAACTATGGCTACACCTTC.

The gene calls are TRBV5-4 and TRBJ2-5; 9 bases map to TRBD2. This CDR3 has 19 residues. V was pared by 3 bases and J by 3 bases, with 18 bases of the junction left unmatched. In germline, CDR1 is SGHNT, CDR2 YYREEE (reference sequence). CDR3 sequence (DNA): TGTGCCAGCAGCTGGAGTTGGGCAGCGGGAGGACTAAGCGAAGAGACCCAGTACTTC. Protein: CASSWSWAAGGLSEETQYF.

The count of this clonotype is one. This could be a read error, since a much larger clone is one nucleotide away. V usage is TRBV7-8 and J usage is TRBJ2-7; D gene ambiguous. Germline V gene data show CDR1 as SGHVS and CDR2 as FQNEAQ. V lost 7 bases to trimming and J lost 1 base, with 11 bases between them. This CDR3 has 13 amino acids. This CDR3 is CASNPTDSYEQYF. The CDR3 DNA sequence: TGTGCCAGCAACCCGACTGATTCCTACGAGCAGTACTTC.

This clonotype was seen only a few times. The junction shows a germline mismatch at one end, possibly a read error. The chain's CDR3 is CASLLRFTEALF. In nucleotides, the CDR3 is TGTGCCAGCTTGCTGAGGTTCACTGAAGCTTTATTT. The gene calls are TRBV6-1 and TRBJ1-1; no firm D call. CDR1 and CDR2 from the germline V gene are MNHNS and SASEGT. The CDR3 is 12 residues long.

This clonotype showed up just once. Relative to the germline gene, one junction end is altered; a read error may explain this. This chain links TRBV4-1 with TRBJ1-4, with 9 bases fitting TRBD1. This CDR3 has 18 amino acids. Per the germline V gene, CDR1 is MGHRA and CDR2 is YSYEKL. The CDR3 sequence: CASSQAAGQGATKEKLCF. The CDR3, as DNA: TGCGCCAGTAGCCAAGCGGCGGGACAGGGTGCAACTAAAGAAAAACTGTGTTTT.

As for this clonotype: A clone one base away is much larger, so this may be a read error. CDR3 sequence (DNA): TGTGCCACCAGCCGACAGGGGTTAAATCAGCCCCAGTATTTT. The encoded protein is CATSRQGLNQPQYF. The chain carries TRBV24-1 and TRBJ1-5, with 8 positions matching TRBD1. The better agreement between TRBJ2-3 and the DNA end casts doubt on the J call. CDR1 and CDR2 from the germline V gene are KGHDR and SFDVKD. The CDR3 extends over 14 amino acids.

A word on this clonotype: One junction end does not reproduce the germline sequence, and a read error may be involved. The CDR3: CAGSPQLAVSYEQYF. Written as DNA, the CDR3 is TGTGCCGGCAGTCCCCAGCTAGCGGTCTCCTACGAGCAGTACTTC. The genes are TRBV12-3 or TRBV12-4 and TRBJ2-7; 7 bases match TRBD2. The CDR3 loop spans 15 amino acids.

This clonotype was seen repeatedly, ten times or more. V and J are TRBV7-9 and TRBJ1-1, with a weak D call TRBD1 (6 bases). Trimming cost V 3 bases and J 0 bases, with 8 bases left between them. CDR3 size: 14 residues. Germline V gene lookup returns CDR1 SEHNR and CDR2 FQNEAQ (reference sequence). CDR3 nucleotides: TGTGCCAGCAGCTTGGACAGACTGAACACTGAAGCTTTCTTT. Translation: CASSLDRLNTEAFF.

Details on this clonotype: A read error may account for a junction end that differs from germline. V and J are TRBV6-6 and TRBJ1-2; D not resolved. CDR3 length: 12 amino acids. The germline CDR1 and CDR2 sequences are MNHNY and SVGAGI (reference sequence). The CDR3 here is CASRWADYGYTF. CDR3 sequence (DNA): TGTGCCAGCAGATGGGCAGACTATGGCTATACCTTC.

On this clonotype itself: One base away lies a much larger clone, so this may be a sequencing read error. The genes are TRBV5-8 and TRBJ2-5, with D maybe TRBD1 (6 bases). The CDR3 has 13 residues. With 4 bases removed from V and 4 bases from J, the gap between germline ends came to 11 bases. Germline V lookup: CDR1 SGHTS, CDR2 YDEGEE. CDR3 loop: CASSPGHGETQYF. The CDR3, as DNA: TGTGCCAGCAGCCCGGGACATGGAGAGACCCAGTACTTC. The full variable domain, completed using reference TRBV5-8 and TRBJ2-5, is EAGVTQSPTHLIKTRGQQATLRCSPISGHTSVYWYQQALGLGLQFLLWYDEGEERNRGNFPPRFSGRQFPNYSSELNVNALELEDSALYLCASSPGHGETQYFGPGTRLLVL.

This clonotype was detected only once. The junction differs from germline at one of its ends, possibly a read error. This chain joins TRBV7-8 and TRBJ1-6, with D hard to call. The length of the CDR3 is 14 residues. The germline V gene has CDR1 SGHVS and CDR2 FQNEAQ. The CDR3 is CGSSLAAEGSSLHF. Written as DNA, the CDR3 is TGTGGCAGCAGCTTAGCCGCAGAAGGGTCATCCCTCCACTTT.

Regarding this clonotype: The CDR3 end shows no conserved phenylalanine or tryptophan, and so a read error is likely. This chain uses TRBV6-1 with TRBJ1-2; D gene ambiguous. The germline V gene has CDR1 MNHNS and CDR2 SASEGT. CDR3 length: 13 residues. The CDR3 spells CVSSVDANYGYTY. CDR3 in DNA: TGTGTCAGCAGTGTGGATGCTAACTATGGCTACACCTAC.

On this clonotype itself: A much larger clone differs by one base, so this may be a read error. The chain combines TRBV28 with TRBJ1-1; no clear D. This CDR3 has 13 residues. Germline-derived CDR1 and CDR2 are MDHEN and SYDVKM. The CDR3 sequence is CARSLIQMGKAFF. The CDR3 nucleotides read TGTGCCAGAAGTTTGATACAAATGGGTAAAGCTTTCTTT.

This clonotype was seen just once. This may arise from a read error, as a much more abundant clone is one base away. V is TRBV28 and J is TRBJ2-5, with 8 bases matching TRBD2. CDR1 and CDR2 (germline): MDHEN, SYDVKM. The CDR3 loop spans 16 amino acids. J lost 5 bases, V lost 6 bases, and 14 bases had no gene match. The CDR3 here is CASSSPGRVLRETQYF. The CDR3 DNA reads TGTGCCAGCAGCTCCCCCGGGAGGGTCCTCCGGGAGACCCAGTACTTC.

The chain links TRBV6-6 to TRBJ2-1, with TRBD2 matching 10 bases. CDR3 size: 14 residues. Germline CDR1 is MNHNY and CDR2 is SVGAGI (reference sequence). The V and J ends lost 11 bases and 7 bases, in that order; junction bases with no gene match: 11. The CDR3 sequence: CACRTSGSSNEQFF. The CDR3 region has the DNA TGTGCCTGCCGGACTAGCGGAAGTTCAAATGAGCAGTTCTTC.

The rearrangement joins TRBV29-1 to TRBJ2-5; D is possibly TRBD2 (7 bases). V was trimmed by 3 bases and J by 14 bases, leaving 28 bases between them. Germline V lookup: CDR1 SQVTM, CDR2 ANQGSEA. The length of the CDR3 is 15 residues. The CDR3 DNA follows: TGCAGCGTTGACGCGGACGGGGGGCGAGCAGAGACTCATTACTTC. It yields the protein CSVDADGGRAETHYF.

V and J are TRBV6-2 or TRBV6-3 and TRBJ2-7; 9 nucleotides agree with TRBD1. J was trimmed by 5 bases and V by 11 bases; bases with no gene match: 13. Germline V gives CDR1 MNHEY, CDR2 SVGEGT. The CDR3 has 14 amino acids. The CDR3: CAGGLRDRAHEQYF. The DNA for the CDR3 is TGTGCCGGCGGTCTCCGGGACAGGGCCCACGAGCAGTACTTC.

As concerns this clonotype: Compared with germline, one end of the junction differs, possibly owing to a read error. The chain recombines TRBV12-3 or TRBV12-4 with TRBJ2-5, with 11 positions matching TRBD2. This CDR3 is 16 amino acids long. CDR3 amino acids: CVSRRGTSGTQETQYF. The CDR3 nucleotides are TGTGTCAGCAGACGAGGGACTAGCGGAACCCAAGAGACCCAGTATTTC.

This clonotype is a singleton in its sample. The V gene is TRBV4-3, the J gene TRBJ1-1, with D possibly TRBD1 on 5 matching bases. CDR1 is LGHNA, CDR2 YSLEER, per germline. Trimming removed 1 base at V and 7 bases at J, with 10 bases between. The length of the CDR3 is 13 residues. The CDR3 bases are TGCGCCAGCAGCCAAGGGGGGTGCATTGAAGCTTTCTTT. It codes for CASSQGGCIEAFF.

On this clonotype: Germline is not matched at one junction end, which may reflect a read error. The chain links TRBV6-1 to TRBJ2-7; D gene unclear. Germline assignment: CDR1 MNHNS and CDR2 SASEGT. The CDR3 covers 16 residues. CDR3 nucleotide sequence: TGTGCCAGCAGTCGCTTAACGGCTGCGAGCTCCTACGAGCAGTGCTTC. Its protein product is CASSRLTAASSYEQCF.

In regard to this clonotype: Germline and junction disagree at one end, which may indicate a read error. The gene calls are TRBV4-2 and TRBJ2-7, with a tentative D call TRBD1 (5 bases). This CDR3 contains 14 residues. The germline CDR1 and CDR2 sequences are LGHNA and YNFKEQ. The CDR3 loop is CVSIQDRAGNEQYF. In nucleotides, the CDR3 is TGTGTCAGCATCCAAGACCGGGCAGGGAACGAGCAGTACTTC.

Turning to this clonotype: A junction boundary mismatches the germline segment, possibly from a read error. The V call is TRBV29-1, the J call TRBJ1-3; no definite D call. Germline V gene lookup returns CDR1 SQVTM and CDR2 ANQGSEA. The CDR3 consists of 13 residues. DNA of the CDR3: TGCAGCGTTACGGGGAACTCTGAAAACACCATATATTTT. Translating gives CSVTGNSENTIYF.

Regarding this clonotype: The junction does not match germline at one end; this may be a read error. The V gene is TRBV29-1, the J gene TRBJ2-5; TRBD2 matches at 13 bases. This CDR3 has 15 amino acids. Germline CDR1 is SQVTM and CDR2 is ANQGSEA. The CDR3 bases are TGTAGCATTCGGACTAGCGGGAGTTGGGCAGAGACCCAATACTTC. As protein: CSIRTSGSWAETQYF. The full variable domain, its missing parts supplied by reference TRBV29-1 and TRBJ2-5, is SAVISQKPSRDICQRGTSLTIQCQVDSQVTMMFWYRQQPGQSLTLIATANQGSEATYESGFVIDKFPISRPNLTFSTLTVSNMSPEDSSIYLCSIRTSGSWAETQYFGPGTRLLVL.

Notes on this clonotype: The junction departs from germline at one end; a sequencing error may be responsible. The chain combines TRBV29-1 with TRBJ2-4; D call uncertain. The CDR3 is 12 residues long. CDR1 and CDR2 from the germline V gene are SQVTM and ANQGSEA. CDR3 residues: CSPTWVVNIQYF. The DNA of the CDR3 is TGCAGTCCAACTTGGGTGGTAAACATTCAATACTTC.

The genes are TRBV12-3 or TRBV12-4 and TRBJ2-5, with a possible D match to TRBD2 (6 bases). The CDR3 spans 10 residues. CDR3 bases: TGTACCGGCAGCGGGGAGACCCAGTACTTC. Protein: CTGSGETQYF.